This T cell receptor (beta chain) is drawn from a study of T cell responses to AZD1222 COVID-19 vaccine. V lost 2 bases and J 3 bases, leaving 13 bases between the germline ends. Germline CDR1 reads MDHEN; CDR2 reads SYDVKM. This CDR3 is 16 amino acids long. Assay: immunoSEQ multiplex PCR; the TCRdb copy retains only in-frame clones and omits some. The repertoire holds about 120,000 clones, with roughly 92% as singletons. The analysis combined second doses at about 4 or about 12 weeks. Source: peripheral blood, taken 28 days after the second AZD1222 dose. The V and J genes are TRBV28 and TRBJ1-4, with D possibly TRBD1 on 6 matching bases. The sequence was collected from an adult who received the AZD1222 COVID-19 vaccine. CDR3 protein: CASSLAGAGANEKLFF. The CDR3 nucleotides are TGTGCCAGCAGTTTAGCGGGGGCCGGGGCTAATGAAAAACTGTTTTTT.